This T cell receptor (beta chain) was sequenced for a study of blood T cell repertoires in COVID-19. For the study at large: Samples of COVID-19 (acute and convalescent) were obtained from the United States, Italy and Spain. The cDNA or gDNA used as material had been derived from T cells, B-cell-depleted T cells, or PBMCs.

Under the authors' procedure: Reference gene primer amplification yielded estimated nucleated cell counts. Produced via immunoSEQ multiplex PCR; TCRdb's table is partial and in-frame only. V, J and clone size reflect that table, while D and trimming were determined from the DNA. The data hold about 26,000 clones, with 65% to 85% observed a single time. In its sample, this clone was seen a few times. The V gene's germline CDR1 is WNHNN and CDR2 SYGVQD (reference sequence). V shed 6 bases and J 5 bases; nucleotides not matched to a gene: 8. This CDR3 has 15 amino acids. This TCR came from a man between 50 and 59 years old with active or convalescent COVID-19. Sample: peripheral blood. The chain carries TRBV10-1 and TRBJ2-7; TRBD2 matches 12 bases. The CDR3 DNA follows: TGCGCCAGCAGGGACCCTAGCGGGAGGGTCGACGAGCAGTACTTC. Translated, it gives CASRDPSGRVDEQYF.